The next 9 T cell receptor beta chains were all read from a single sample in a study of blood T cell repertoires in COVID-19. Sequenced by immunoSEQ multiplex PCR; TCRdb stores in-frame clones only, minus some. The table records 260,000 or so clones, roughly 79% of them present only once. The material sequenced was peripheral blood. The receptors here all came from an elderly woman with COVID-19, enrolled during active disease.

CDR3 DNA: TGTGCCAGCAGTGGGGACTCTACGTACGAGCAGTACTTC. Translating gives CASSGDSTYEQYF. The gene calls are TRBV28 and TRBJ2-7; possible D gene TRBD2, 6 bases. CDR1 is MDHEN and CDR2 is SYDVKM in the germline V gene. V was cut by 5 bases and J by 4 bases, with 12 bases left in between. The CDR3 runs 13 residues.

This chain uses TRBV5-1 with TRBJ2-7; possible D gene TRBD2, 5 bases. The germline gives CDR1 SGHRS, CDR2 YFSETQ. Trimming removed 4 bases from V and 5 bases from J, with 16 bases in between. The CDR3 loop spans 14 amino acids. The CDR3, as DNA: TGCGCCAGCAGCAGGGCGGGCGCCTTGGACGAGCAGTACTTC. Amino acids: CASSRAGALDEQYF.

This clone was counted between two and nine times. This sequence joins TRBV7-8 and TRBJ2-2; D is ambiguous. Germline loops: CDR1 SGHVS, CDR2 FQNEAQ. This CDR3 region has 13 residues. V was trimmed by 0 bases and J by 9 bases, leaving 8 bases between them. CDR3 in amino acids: CASSLALTRELFF. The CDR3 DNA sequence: TGTGCCAGCAGCTTAGCCCTTACTCGGGAGCTGTTTTTT.

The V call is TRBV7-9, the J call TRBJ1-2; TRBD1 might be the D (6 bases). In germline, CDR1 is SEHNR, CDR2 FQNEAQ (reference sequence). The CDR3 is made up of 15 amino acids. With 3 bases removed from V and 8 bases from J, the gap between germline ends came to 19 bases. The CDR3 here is CASSFGTLERGGYTF. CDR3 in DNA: TGTGCCAGCAGCTTTGGGACATTAGAAAGAGGGGGCTACACCTTC.

The CDR3 is CASSLSRGYVSEQFF. The CDR3 DNA is TGCGCCAGCAGCCTAAGTAGGGGATATGTCAGTGAGCAGTTCTTC. The chain uses TRBV4-1 and TRBJ2-1; perhaps TRBD1 as D (5 bases). With 4 bases removed from V and 9 bases from J, the gap between germline ends came to 19 bases. From germline, CDR1 is MGHRA and CDR2 YSYEKL. The CDR3 is made up of 15 amino acids.

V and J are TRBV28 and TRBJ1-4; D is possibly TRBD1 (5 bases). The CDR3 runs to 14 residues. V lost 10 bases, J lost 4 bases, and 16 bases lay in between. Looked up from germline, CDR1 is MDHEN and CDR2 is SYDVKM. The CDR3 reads CATGGPGHNEKLFF. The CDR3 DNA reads TGTGCCACCGGGGGTCCAGGGCATAATGAAAAACTGTTTTTT. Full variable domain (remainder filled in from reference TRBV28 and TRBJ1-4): DVKVTQSSRYLVKRTGEKVFLECVQDMDHENMFWYRQDPGLGLRLIYFSYDVKMKEKGDIPEGYSVSREKKERFSLILESASTNQTSMYLCATGGPGHNEKLFFGSGTQLSVL.

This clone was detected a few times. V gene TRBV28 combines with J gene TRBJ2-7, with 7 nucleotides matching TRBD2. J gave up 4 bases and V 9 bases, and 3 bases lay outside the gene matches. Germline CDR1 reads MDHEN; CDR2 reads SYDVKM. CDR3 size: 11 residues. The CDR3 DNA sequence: TGTGCCAGTGGGGGAGGGTACGAGCAGTACTTC. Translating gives CASGGGYEQYF.

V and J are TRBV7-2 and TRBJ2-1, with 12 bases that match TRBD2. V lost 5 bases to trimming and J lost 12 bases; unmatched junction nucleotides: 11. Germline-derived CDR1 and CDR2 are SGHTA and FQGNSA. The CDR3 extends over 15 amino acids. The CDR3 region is CASSGGLAGPGGQFF. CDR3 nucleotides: TGTGCCAGCAGCGGGGGACTAGCGGGCCCGGGGGGGCAGTTCTTC.

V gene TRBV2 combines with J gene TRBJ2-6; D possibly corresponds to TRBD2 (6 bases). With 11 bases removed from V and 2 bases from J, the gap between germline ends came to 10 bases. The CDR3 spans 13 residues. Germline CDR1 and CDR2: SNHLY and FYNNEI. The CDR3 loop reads CARRETGANVLTF. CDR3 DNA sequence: TGTGCCCGGAGGGAGACTGGGGCCAACGTCCTGACTTTC.